The 7 T cell receptor beta chains given below trace back to one sample, sequenced in a study of T cells in Graves' hyperthyroidism and ophthalmopathy. The investigators amplified TCR beta CDR3 regions from RNA transcripts. The study used the HTBI primer set for a first-round RT-PCR of the TCR CDR3. From the multiplex PCR reads, TCRdb called clonotypes with MiXCR, one entry per CDR3 protein. The sample includes about 300,000 distinct CDR3 sequences, roughly a fifth of them seen just once. The material sequenced was blood. The receptors shown here come from a man aged 50 to 60 with Graves' ophthalmopathy.

This clonotype was seen ten or more times. The chain recombines TRBV15 with TRBJ2-2; 8 bases match TRBD2. Germline CDR1 reads LNHNV; CDR2 reads YYDKDF (reference sequence). The CDR3 covers 16 residues. With 1 base clipped from V and 7 bases from J, the junction kept 8 bases outside the gene matches. The CDR3 sequence: CATSRGKRELGGELFF. The CDR3 nucleotides are TGTGCCACCAGCAGAGGCAAGCGGGAGCTGGGCGGGGAGCTGTTTTTT.

This clonotype was detected only a few times. The chain recombines TRBV28 with TRBJ1-2; 11 positions agree with TRBD1. V trimming: 3 bases; J trimming: 7 bases; junction bases outside the gene matches: 10. CDR3 size: 16 residues. Germline V gene data show CDR1 as MDHEN and CDR2 as SYDVKM. CDR3 sequence reads: CASSFLAPGQGGGYTF. DNA of the CDR3: TGTGCCAGCAGTTTCTTGGCTCCGGGACAGGGGGGTGGCTACACCTTC.

V gene TRBV11-3 combines with J gene TRBJ2-1; no reliable D call. From germline, CDR1 is SGHNT and CDR2 YENEEA. CDR3 length equals 15 residues. V lost 0 bases to trimming and J lost 0 bases, with 6 bases between them. CDR3 bases: TGTGCCAGCAGCTTAGACGAAAGCTCCTACAATGAGCAGTTCTTC. This codes for CASSLDESSYNEQFF.

This clonotype has a count of ten or more. The chain couples TRBV18 to TRBJ1-2; D might be TRBD1 (6 bases). Germline assignment: CDR1 KGHSH and CDR2 LQKENI. The V end lost 0 bases, the J end lost 4 bases, and 15 bases lay between the germline ends. The length of the CDR3 is 16 residues. CDR3 sequence reads: CASSPPQSGGFYGYTF. Here the CDR3 DNA reads TGTGCCAGCTCACCACCTCAGAGCGGGGGCTTCTATGGCTACACCTTC.

In this sample, this clonotype turned up a few times. J is TRBJ1-1 and V is TRBV7-9; no firm D call. The CDR3 totals 15 residues. V gave up 4 bases and J gave up 0 bases, with 12 bases separating them. Germline V gives CDR1 SEHNR, CDR2 FQNEAQ (reference sequence). CDR3 nucleotide sequence: TGTGCCAGCAGCTATCGGGCACACATGAACACTGAAGCTTTCTTT. The encoded protein is CASSYRAHMNTEAFF.

A remark on this clonotype: A read error may explain this, as a much larger clone is one base away. V gene TRBV11-1 combines with J gene TRBJ2-3; 8 positions agree with TRBD1. Germline lookup yields CDR1 SGHAT and CDR2 FQDESV (reference sequence). The CDR3 contains 16 residues. Germline trimming cut 8 bases from V and 2 bases from J; bases unmatched to any gene: 12. CDR3 protein: CASGYGQGKFTDTQYF. The CDR3 bases are TGTGCCAGCGGCTACGGACAGGGTAAATTCACAGATACGCAGTATTTT.

The chain couples TRBV7-6 to TRBJ1-4; D gene unclear. The CDR3 runs to 15 residues. The germline V gene encodes CDR1 SGHVS and CDR2 FNYEAQ. The V and J ends lost 3 bases and 4 bases respectively, with 12 bases between them. The CDR3, as DNA: TGTGCCAGCAGCTTGGCGGGAGCCCGTAATGAAAAACTGTTTTTT. Translated: CASSLAGARNEKLFF.